This TCR beta chain emerged from a study of OX40 agonist ivuxolimab in advanced cancers. Study-wide context: Of mixed ages from about 23 to 90 and averaging around 60 years, the group was approximately 84% male.

Germline assignment: CDR1 GTSNPN and CDR2 SVGIG (reference sequence). The CDR3 is 11 amino acids. Trimming pared 2 bases from V and 8 bases from J, leaving 8 bases between. Assay used: immunoSEQ multiplex PCR; TCRdb lists only in-frame clones, some missing. The sample includes about 90,000 clones, about 83% of them seen just once. The sample consisted of CD4+ or CD8+ T cells sorted from blood, taken in a trial of the OX40 agonist ivuxolimab. The rearrangement links TRBV30 to TRBJ2-3; a weak D match, TRBD2 (5 bases). The sequence was obtained from an adult with an advanced solid tumor such as melanoma, head and neck, liver or kidney cancer. The CDR3 sequence: CAWSSGSTQYF. CDR3 bases: TGTGCCTGGAGTAGCGGATCTACGCAGTATTTT. The variable domain in full, with the rest retrieved from reference TRBV30 and TRBJ2-3, is SQTIHQWPATLVQPVGSPLSLECTVEGTSNPNLYWYRQAAGRGLQLLFYSVGIGQISSEVPQNLSASRPQDRQFILSSKKLLLSDSGFYLCAWSSGSTQYFGPGTRLTVL.